These 16 T cell receptor beta chains came from one sample sequenced in a study of response to subunit inactivated influenza vaccine. One entry per CDR3 protein results from TCRdb running MiXCR on the RT-PCR reads. Here the sample spans 500,000 to 550,000 distinct CDR3 sequences, around 8% being singletons. The sample consisted of PBMCs from blood, taken about 24 months after vaccination. The receptors derive from a man aged 50 to 75 who received an inactivated influenza vaccine.

Many counts were recorded for this clonotype. The chain carries TRBV12-3 or TRBV12-4 and TRBJ2-3; 9 positions match TRBD1. V was clipped by 6 bases and J by 4 bases; unmatched bases: 8. The CDR3 length is 15 residues. For the CDR3, the DNA is TGTGCCAGCAGACCCGGGACAGGGAGGCCAGATACGCAGTATTTT. Amino acid sequence: CASRPGTGRPDTQYF.

V usage is TRBV12-3 or TRBV12-4 and J usage is TRBJ2-7, with a possible D match to TRBD1 (7 bases). The CDR3 contains 14 residues. V was shortened by 5 bases and J by 7 bases, with 18 bases between the two germline ends. CDR3 region: CASSKTGTGGEQYF. CDR3 nucleotides: TGTGCCAGCAGTAAGACAGGGACTGGGGGGGAGCAGTACTTC.

The V call is TRBV5-5, the J call TRBJ1-4; a weak D match, TRBD1 (5 bases). With 0 bases removed from V and 3 bases from J, the gap between germline ends came to 9 bases. CDR3 length: 15 amino acids. The V gene's germline CDR1 is SGHKS and CDR2 YYEKEE (reference sequence). CDR3 nucleotides: TGTGCCAGCAGCTTGGAAACAGGTCCTAATGAAAAACTGTTTTTT. Amino acids: CASSLETGPNEKLFF.

The table lists this clonotype with a few counts. The V and J genes are TRBV20-1 and TRBJ2-3; D remains ambiguous. Between the trimmed V and J ends, which lost 0 bases and 6 bases, there was a span of 10 bases. The CDR3 is made up of 13 amino acids. Germline values: CDR1 DFQATT, CDR2 SNEGSKA (reference sequence). The DNA of the CDR3 is TGCAGTGCTAGAGACGAAGTTCGGGATACGCAGTATTTT. The encoded protein is CSARDEVRDTQYF.

The chain has TRBV7-9 and TRBJ2-7; the D is unclear. CDR3 length equals 13 residues. With 2 bases removed from V and 6 bases from J, the gap between germline ends came to 11 bases. Germline V gives CDR1 SEHNR, CDR2 FQNEAQ (reference sequence). CDR3 sequence: CASSLTATGEQYF. DNA for the CDR3: TGTGCCAGCAGCTTAACGGCGACCGGCGAGCAGTACTTC.

This clonotype has just a few counts. The rearrangement links TRBV24-1 to TRBJ2-1; 11 bases map to TRBD2. V shed 2 bases, J shed 6 bases, and the junction held 5 bases outside the gene matches. The CDR3 is 16 amino acids. Germline CDR1 and CDR2: KGHDR and SFDVKD. CDR3 amino acids: CATSDSSLAGANEQFF. The CDR3, as DNA: TGTGCCACCAGTGATTCGTCACTAGCGGGAGCCAATGAGCAGTTCTTC.

The chain has TRBV9 and TRBJ2-3, with 8 bases lining up with TRBD2. CDR1 is SGDLS, CDR2 YYNGEE, per germline. The CDR3 contains 17 residues. Trimming took 4 bases from V and 0 from J; bases not matched to a gene: 10. CDR3 nucleotide sequence: TGTGCCAGCAGCCCACCGACTAGCGCCGACAGCACAGATACGCAGTATTTT. Protein: CASSPPTSADSTDTQYF.

This clonotype has just a few counts. This chain uses TRBV11-2 with TRBJ2-5; D may match TRBD1 or TRBD2 (6 bases each). CDR1 SGHAT and CDR2 FQNNGV come from the germline V gene. The ends were cut back, 1 base at V and 3 bases at J, with 15 bases in the middle. The length of the CDR3 is 16 residues. The chain's CDR3 is CASSLVGGVRKETQYF. Here the CDR3 DNA reads TGTGCCAGCAGCTTAGTGGGGGGCGTGCGAAAAGAGACCCAGTACTTC. The full variable domain, its missing parts supplied by reference TRBV11-2 and TRBJ2-5, is EAGVAQSPRYKIIEKRQSVAFWCNPISGHATLYWYQQILGQGPKLLIQFQNNGVVDDSQLPKDRFSAERLKGVDSTLKIQPAKLEDSAVYLCASSLVGGVRKETQYFGPGTRLLVL.

The V and J genes are TRBV6-6 and TRBJ2-1; the match to TRBD1 covers 8 bases. The V gene's germline CDR1 is MNHNY and CDR2 SVGAGI (reference sequence). J lost 12 bases, V lost 6 bases, and 10 bases had no gene match. CDR3 length equals 13 residues. The CDR3 DNA reads as TGTGCCAGCAGCTCCAGTCAGGGGGCGCGGCAGTTCTTC. Its protein product is CASSSSQGARQFF.

This clonotype has at least ten counts. The chain employs TRBV7-6 and TRBJ2-2; unclear D gene. This CDR3 contains 15 residues. The germline V gene encodes CDR1 SGHVS and CDR2 FNYEAQ. The V end lost 1 base, the J end lost 4 bases, and 10 bases lay between the germline ends. This chain's CDR3 is CASSLEVWVTGELFF. The CDR3 DNA reads as TGTGCCAGCAGCTTAGAGGTTTGGGTCACCGGGGAGCTGTTTTTT.

This sequence joins TRBV3-1 and TRBJ2-3; 7 bases match TRBD1. Germline assignment: CDR1 LGHDT and CDR2 YNNKEL (reference sequence). The CDR3 spans 15 residues. V was clipped by 5 bases and J by 5 bases; unmatched bases: 10. The chain's CDR3 is CASSSKRGRGDTQYF. The CDR3 bases are TGTGCCAGCAGCTCGAAAAGGGGGCGTGGAGATACGCAGTATTTT.

This clonotype has at least ten counts. The rearrangement joins TRBV12-3 or TRBV12-4 to TRBJ2-5; possibly TRBD1 or TRBD2 for D (5 bases each). The CDR3 runs to 15 residues. V lost 1 base to trimming and J lost 3 bases, with 12 bases between them. CDR3 in amino acids: CASSLGRGRKETQYF. The CDR3 DNA is TGTGCCAGCAGTTTAGGTCGGGGCAGAAAAGAGACCCAGTACTTC.

This rearrangement joins TRBV11-2 to TRBJ2-1; 9 positions match TRBD2. After removal of 4 bases from V and 7 bases from J, the junction contained 14 bases not matched to a gene. The length of the CDR3 is 17 residues. Per germline, CDR1 SGHAT and CDR2 FQNNGV. CDR3 in DNA: TGTGCCAGCAGCTCCAGGACGACTAGCGGAAAGGGAAATGAGCAGTTCTTC. This gives the protein CASSSRTTSGKGNEQFF.

The rearrangement links TRBV28 to TRBJ1-1; 9 positions match TRBD1. With V trimmed by 6 bases and J by 1 base, 9 bases remained unmatched. The germline CDR1 and CDR2 sequences are MDHEN and SYDVKM. This CDR3 spans 16 amino acids. The CDR3 region is CASRTRQGGKNTEAFF. The CDR3 nucleotides are TGTGCCAGCAGAACGAGACAGGGGGGAAAGAACACTGAAGCTTTCTTT.

In its sample, this clonotype was seen many times. The CDR3 reads CASSHITGGDNEQFF. CDR3 DNA: TGTGCCAGCAGCCATATCACAGGGGGGGACAATGAGCAGTTCTTC. V gene TRBV14 combines with J gene TRBJ2-1; TRBD1 might be the D (8 bases). The V and J ends lost 3 bases and 5 bases respectively, with 14 bases between them. Germline assignment: CDR1 SGHDN and CDR2 FVKESK. The CDR3 runs 15 residues.

The chain carries TRBV2 and TRBJ2-3; D is unresolved. CDR3 length: 12 amino acids. In germline, CDR1 is SNHLY, CDR2 FYNNEI. Trimming shortened V by 0 bases and J by 6 bases, and 4 bases separated the two germline ends. The CDR3 DNA is TGTGCCAGCAGTGAAGCGCTGGATACGCAGTATTTT. This gives the protein CASSEALDTQYF.